The next 4 T cell receptor beta chains were all read from a single sample in a study of shared T cell receptors in the human thymus. This table comes from immunoSEQ multiplex PCR, and its TCRdb copy is limited to in-frame clones, with some not included. The table shows around 340,000 clones, with roughly 94% occurring only once. Sequencing was performed on thymocytes. These TCRs come from a human donor.

The V call is TRBV28, the J call TRBJ1-1; no firm D call. Germline V gene lookup returns CDR1 MDHEN and CDR2 SYDVKM. Trimming pared 4 bases from V and 0 bases from J, leaving 15 bases between. The CDR3 totals 16 residues. CDR3 sequence reads: CASSWPSGNMNTEAFF. CDR3 sequence (DNA): TGTGCCAGCAGTTGGCCTTCGGGCAACATGAACACTGAAGCTTTCTTT. The variable domain in full, completed from reference TRBV28 and TRBJ1-1, reads DVKVTQSSRYLVKRTGEKVFLECVQDMDHENMFWYRQDPGLGLRLIYFSYDVKMKEKGDIPEGYSVSREKKERFSLILESASTNQTSMYLCASSWPSGNMNTEAFFGQGTRLTVV.

V and J are TRBV7-2 and TRBJ1-1; D perhaps matches TRBD1 (6 bases). The CDR3 is made up of 14 amino acids. V was trimmed by 6 bases and J by 1 base, leaving 12 bases between them. Germline V gene sequence: CDR1 SGHTA, CDR2 FQGNSA. DNA for the CDR3: TGTGCCAGCAGACCGGGACACAGGAACACTGAAGCTTTCTTT. Amino acid sequence: CASRPGHRNTEAFF.

This rearrangement joins TRBV7-4 to TRBJ2-7; 7 nucleotides match TRBD2. Trimming at V came to 6 bases and at J to 2 bases, leaving 7 bases not matched to a gene. CDR1 is SGHVT, CDR2 SQSDAQ, per germline. The CDR3 loop spans 14 amino acids. The CDR3, as DNA: TGTGCCAGCAGGTTAAAGCGGGGCGCCTACGAGCAGTACTTC. Protein: CASRLKRGAYEQYF.

The chain joins TRBV4-3 to TRBJ2-1; tentative D call: TRBD1 (6 bases). The CDR3 is 16 amino acids. Trimming left V 0 bases short and J 0 bases short, with 9 bases between. The germline V gene has CDR1 LGHNA and CDR2 YSLEER. DNA of the CDR3: TGCGCCAGCAGCCAAGATGACAGGAGCTCCTACAATGAGCAGTTCTTC. Translation gives CASSQDDRSSYNEQFF.